This T cell receptor (beta chain) was sequenced during a study of cytomegalovirus exposure and HLA in healthy donors. Whole-study context: There were 75 million to 95 million unique TCRs (from HLA-typed donors) in an early data release. Findings and limits, study-wide: Cytomegalovirus status was reportedly diagnosed by the classifier with high specificity and sensitivity. A prior analysis recorded that most TCR beta V segments were productive about 87% or about 30% of the time.

In the PCR, 60 Vbeta and 13 Jbeta primers were used. Libraries were prepared by immunoSEQ multiplex PCR; TCRdb keeps only in-frame clonotypes and omits some of them. The repertoire holds approximately 240,000 clones, with about four fifths as singletons. Unrecorded immune exposures were likely, despite nominal health at sampling. A word on this clone: What it binds is not known.

V was cut by 3 bases and J by 0 bases, with 8 bases left in between. This CDR3 comprises 14 residues. CDR1 and CDR2 from the germline V gene are SGHAT and FQNNGV. The TCR originated in a middle-aged woman in good health and CMV-seropositive. Specimen: PBMCs. This sequence joins TRBV11-2 and TRBJ1-2; no firm D call. The CDR3 DNA is TGTGCCAGCAGCTTCACAGATTCTAACTATGGCTACACCTTC. Translated: CASSFTDSNYGYTF.